These 7 T cell receptor beta chains came from one sample sequenced in a study of blood T cell repertoires in COVID-19. Assay used: immunoSEQ multiplex PCR; TCRdb lists only in-frame clones, some missing. Of approximately 290,000 clones listed, approximately 85% are singletons. The sequenced sample consisted of peripheral blood. These receptors all come from a human donor with COVID-19, enrolled during active disease. The donor label of this sample is uncertain.

This rearrangement joins TRBV19 to TRBJ2-3; 8 bases map to TRBD2. From germline, CDR1 is LNHDA and CDR2 SQIVND (reference sequence). V dropped 3 bases and J dropped 0; count of bases not matched to a gene: 8. The CDR3 length is 17 residues. CDR3 sequence (DNA): TGTGCCAGTAGTATTTGGGCTAGCGGGCCGAGCACAGATACGCAGTATTTT. It translates to CASSIWASGPSTDTQYF. The full variable domain, with the rest looked up from reference TRBV19 and TRBJ2-3, is DGGITQSPKYLFRKEGQNVTLSCEQNLNHDAMYWYRQDPGQGLRLIYYSQIVNDFQKGDIAEGYSVSREKKESFPLTVTSAQKNPTAFYLCASSIWASGPSTDTQYFGPGTRLTVL.

The sample holds one count of this clone. The rearrangement uses TRBV7-9 and TRBJ1-1; 10 bases map to TRBD1. Germline CDR1 is SEHNR and CDR2 is FQNEAQ (reference sequence). The CDR3 is 15 residues long. The trim removed 5 bases at V and 7 bases at J, leaving 10 bases unmatched. CDR3 bases: TGTGCCAGCAGCCAATTGACAGGGGGCTTGGGTGAAGCTTTCTTT. This sequence encodes CASSQLTGGLGEAFF.

This chain uses TRBV28 with TRBJ1-2, with D perhaps TRBD1 (5 bases). V dropped 6 bases and J dropped 0 bases, with 11 bases sitting between them. This CDR3 contains 14 residues. Germline V gene lookup returns CDR1 MDHEN and CDR2 SYDVKM. The CDR3 loop is CASRRGLANYGYTF. DNA of the CDR3: TGTGCCAGCAGACGGGGGTTAGCTAACTATGGCTACACCTTC.

V and J are TRBV7-9 and TRBJ2-5, with TRBD2 matching over 7 bases. The V gene end was trimmed by 2 bases and the J gene end by 4 bases; junction bases not matched to a gene: 4. Germline CDR1 is SEHNR and CDR2 is FQNEAQ (reference sequence). The CDR3 is 14 residues long. CDR3 residues: CASSLSPGGETQYF. The CDR3 DNA reads as TGTGCCAGCAGCTTAAGTCCGGGAGGAGAGACCCAGTACTTC.

The genes are TRBV21-1 and TRBJ2-3; the D call TRBD2 from the table was never checked on the DNA. TRBV21-1 is described as a pseudogene. The CDR3 consists of 15 residues. The CDR3 coding sequence is TGTGCCAGCAAGCCTAGATATGGTCGCACAGATACGCAGTATTTT. Its translation is CASKPRYGRTDTQYF.

The chain uses TRBV7-9 and TRBJ1-3; TRBD1 agrees at 8 bases. V gave up 4 bases and J gave up 0 bases; unmatched junction bases: 5. Germline V CDR1 and CDR2: SEHNR, FQNEAQ (reference sequence). The CDR3 consists of 16 residues. The CDR3 reads CASSWTGRSSGNTIYF. The CDR3 nucleotides read TGTGCCAGCAGCTGGACAGGGAGAAGCTCTGGAAACACCATATATTTT.

This chain joins TRBV24-1 and TRBJ2-1, with no clear D. Germline assignment: CDR1 KGHDR and CDR2 SFDVKD. This CDR3 is 16 amino acids long. Trimming took 2 bases from V and 0 from J, leaving 10 bases between them. CDR3 amino acids: CATSDSTVSSYNEQFF. The CDR3 DNA sequence: TGTGCCACCAGTGATTCAACAGTGAGCTCCTACAATGAGCAGTTCTTC.